The 8 T cell receptor beta chains below come from one sample, sequenced in a study of radiotherapy plus CTLA-4 blockade in lung cancer (dated by TCRdb to 2017 to 2018). Library method: the immunoSEQ multiplex PCR assay. In TCRdb, the immuneACCESS table is reduced to in-frame sequences with V and J assigned. These tables do not hold every clone; where another copy was compared, an unresolved V gene accounts for under half, and the others remain unexplained. The sample includes 60,000 to 75,000 clones, with roughly 76% observed a single time. Of the sample, 15% to 20% falls within the top ten clones. Sample: peripheral blood, taken from a patient treated with radiotherapy plus ipilimumab. These receptors were collected from a human donor with non-small cell lung cancer whose response to radiotherapy plus ipilimumab could not be evaluated. Some clones in this sample may be carry-over from other donors' samples.

The chain is built from TRBV19 and TRBJ1-1; D unresolved. The CDR3 contains 14 residues. In germline, CDR1 is LNHDA, CDR2 SQIVND (reference sequence). V was clipped by 1 base and J by 7 bases, with 13 bases between them. The CDR3 nucleotides are TGTGCCAGTAGTATAGTGACCGCTGGCGGTGAAGCTTTCTTT. Translating gives CASSIVTAGGEAFF.

The chain employs TRBV2 and TRBJ2-7, with D unclear. The V and J ends lost 8 bases and 0 bases respectively, with 11 bases between them. The CDR3 is 13 amino acids. Germline CDR1 reads SNHLY; CDR2 reads FYNNEI. The CDR3 DNA is TGTGCCAGCGTCCAGCGAAACTCCTACGAGCAGTACTTC. This sequence encodes CASVQRNSYEQYF.

This chain links TRBV30 with TRBJ1-4, with D perhaps matching TRBD1 (5 bases). The CDR3 consists of 13 residues. Germline V gene lookup returns CDR1 GTSNPN and CDR2 SVGIG (reference sequence). The V gene lost 3 bases and the J gene lost 7 bases, with 12 bases spanning the gap. The DNA of the CDR3 is TGTGCCTGGAGCGGCGGCGGGGCTGAAAAACTGTTTTTT. Protein sequence: CAWSGGGAEKLFF.

The rearrangement joins TRBV7-9 to TRBJ1-1; 9 bases match TRBD1. With 5 bases clipped from V and 4 bases from J, the junction kept 5 bases outside the gene matches. Germline CDR1 reads SEHNR; CDR2 reads FQNEAQ (reference sequence). The CDR3 extends over 14 amino acids. CDR3: CASSDGQGSTEAFF. The CDR3 bases are TGTGCCAGCAGCGACGGACAGGGGAGCACTGAAGCTTTCTTT.

This chain links TRBV2 with TRBJ1-1; 12 bases match TRBD1. V shed 7 bases and J 1 base; nucleotides not matched to a gene: 4. The germline CDR1 and CDR2 sequences are SNHLY and FYNNEI. This CDR3 has 15 amino acids. The CDR3 bases are TGTGCCAGCACCGGGACAGGGGGCGCGAACACTGAAGCTTTCTTT. It yields the protein CASTGTGGANTEAFF.

The V call is TRBV2, the J call TRBJ1-5, with a weak D call TRBD1 (6 bases). CDR3 length equals 14 residues. The V gene lost 5 bases and the J gene lost 10 bases, with 18 bases spanning the gap. Germline lookup yields CDR1 SNHLY and CDR2 FYNNEI. The CDR3 is CASSPESGDPPQHF. The CDR3 nucleotides are TGTGCCAGCAGTCCGGAATCAGGGGATCCACCCCAGCATTTT.

The V gene is TRBV2, the J gene TRBJ1-1; 11 nucleotides line up with TRBD1. Germline V gene sequence: CDR1 SNHLY, CDR2 FYNNEI. This CDR3 region has 16 residues. After removal of 8 bases from V and 4 bases from J, the junction contained 12 bases not matched to a gene. The CDR3 loop is CASPGDRGSLSTEAFF. CDR3 DNA: TGTGCCAGCCCCGGGGACAGGGGGAGCCTTAGCACTGAAGCTTTCTTT.

This sequence joins TRBV5-1 and TRBJ2-3, with D uncertain. CDR1 and CDR2 from the germline V gene are SGHRS and YFSETQ. V was clipped by 0 bases and J by 0 bases, with 11 bases between them. The CDR3 contains 16 residues. CDR3: CASSLGARLSTDTQYF. The CDR3 DNA follows: TGCGCCAGCAGCTTGGGCGCAAGACTCAGCACAGATACGCAGTATTTT.